The rows below give T cell receptor beta chains drawn from one sample of a study of cytomegalovirus exposure and HLA in healthy donors. Clones were read by immunoSEQ multiplex PCR, and TCRdb kept only the in-frame ones, dropping some. The sample includes over 95,000 clones, around three quarters of them seen just once. The sample comprised PBMCs. All receptors come from a man in his forties or fifties in good health and CMV-seropositive. The conserved cysteine and the conserved F or W are not part of the CDR3 here. Each record gives: J gene, V gene, CDR3 protein.

>TRBJ2-2|TRBV5-6
ASLTRDTGELF
>TRBJ2-1|TRBV23-1
ASSQPRTSGYNEQF
>TRBJ2-5|TRBV7-2
ASSSQAGRGGETQY
>TRBJ2-7|TRBV4-3
ASSQDLGGGAYEQY
>TRBJ1-1|TRBV4-1
ASRYVSGARTEAF
>TRBJ1-6|TRBV6-6
ASSRYPGQPNSPLH
>TRBJ1-2|TRBV30
AWGDRGHGYT
>TRBJ2-5|TRBV5-4
ASSLGEGRRGETQY
>TRBJ2-6|TRBV2
ASSDPPGTGANVLT
>TRBJ1-1|TRBV11-3
ASSQQGMNTEAF
>TRBJ2-1|TRBV6-1
ASSEGVPYNEQF
>TRBJ2-7|TRBV9
ASSDRDPLYEQY
>TRBJ2-2|TRBV4-1
ASSQDPRDTRNTGELF
>TRBJ1-1|TRBV5-1
ASSWIGQGIMNTEAF
>TRBJ2-1|TRBV6-6
ASSFSGGYNEQF
>TRBJ2-7|TRBV7-3
ASSPGGSGLGSYEQY
>TRBJ2-1|TRBV5-1
ASSPGHGGSYNEQF
>TRBJ2-3|TRBV14
ASSRGAGVTDTQY
>TRBJ1-6|TRBV27
ASRPQTGTRSSYNSPLH
>TRBJ1-5|TRBV19
ASRVEPRTKGRQPQH
>TRBJ1-3|TRBV5-6
ASSLLGTGSSGNTIY
>TRBJ2-7|TRBV11-2
ASSLGPAAYEQY
>TRBJ2-1|TRBV27
ASRGAGTGGEYEQF
>TRBJ1-5|TRBV2
ASNQDRSGNQPQH
>TRBJ1-2|TRBV2
ASRWDRQDYGYT
>TRBJ2-1|TRBV7-3
ASAPLAGGPSEQF
>TRBJ2-5|TRBV28
ASSFRGRDFGTQY
>TRBJ2-3|TRBV7-3
ASSLRGASGDTDTQY
>TRBJ2-2|TRBV5-1
ASSLAQGTGELF
>TRBJ2-1|TRBV19
ATARLAGDNEQF
>TRBJ2-2|TRBV9
ASSVGASGGRTGELF
>TRBJ1-4|TRBV4-1
ASSATGGDEKLF
>TRBJ1-5|TRBV2
ASSEQYSNQPQH
>TRBJ1-1|TRBV6-5
ASRSREEEAF
>TRBJ1-2|TRBV5-5
ASSNTGRGGDGYT
>TRBJ2-3|TRBV5-8
ASSSTGTPDTQY
>TRBJ1-4|TRBV5-1
ASSEGHSTNEKLF
>TRBJ1-5|TRBV4-3
ASSQEWSRGNQPQH
>TRBJ1-3|TRBV7-8
ASSFGQASSGNTIY
>TRBJ1-4|TRBV11-3
ASSFPQGPATNEKLF
>TRBJ1-2|TRBV6-5
ASSYSFRVDYGYT
>TRBJ2-2|TRBV5-1
ASSFRDRGRAGELF